The 23 T cell receptor beta chains given below trace back to one sample, sequenced in a study of shared clonotypes between healthy human individuals. Produced via immunoSEQ multiplex PCR; TCRdb's table is partial and in-frame only. The sample contains 1.4 million to 1.5 million clones, roughly 96% of which appear only once. Sequencing was performed on naive CD4+ T cells sorted from blood. Sample subset: CD45RA+ positively selected. These receptors originate from a young man in good health.

The chain couples TRBV16 to TRBJ1-3; D is unresolved. CDR1 and CDR2 from the germline V gene are KGHSY and FQNENV. The CDR3 runs to 14 residues. V was trimmed by 1 base and J by 4 bases, leaving 8 bases between them. The CDR3 DNA follows: TGTGCCAGCAGCCAATATCAGGCGGGAAACACCATATATTTT. Protein sequence: CASSQYQAGNTIYF.

This rearrangement joins TRBV5-1 to TRBJ2-1, with 11 bases aligning to TRBD1. The CDR3 runs 16 residues. With 4 bases clipped from V and 5 bases from J, the junction kept 8 bases outside the gene matches. The germline gives CDR1 SGHRS, CDR2 YFSETQ. The CDR3 sequence: CASSRRTGGIDNEQFF. Here the CDR3 DNA reads TGCGCCAGCAGCCGACGGACAGGGGGCATCGACAATGAGCAGTTCTTC.

This clone was found once. The chain recombines TRBV5-5 with TRBJ1-2; D not certain. Trimming cost V 0 bases and J 4 bases, with 13 bases left between them. Per the germline V gene, CDR1 is SGHKS and CDR2 is YYEKEE (reference sequence). CDR3 length: 15 residues. The CDR3 protein is CASSLGPGLSYGYTF. For the CDR3, the DNA is TGTGCCAGCAGCTTGGGTCCAGGACTCAGCTATGGCTACACCTTC.

This clone was seen a handful of times. CDR3 in DNA: TGTGCCAGCAGAGGTGTAGCTGGGACTAGCGGGAAGTACGAGCAGTACTTC. Translation gives CASRGVAGTSGKYEQYF. The chain carries TRBV28 and TRBJ2-7, with 13 bases fitting TRBD2. The junction had 12 bases not matched to a gene; V was cut back by 6 bases and J by 4 bases. The germline gives CDR1 MDHEN, CDR2 SYDVKM. The CDR3 is 17 residues long.

The chain couples TRBV6-1 to TRBJ1-5; 9 nucleotides align to TRBD1. Losses at the gene ends were 9 bases for V and 0 bases for J; bases not matched to a gene: 6. This CDR3 spans 15 amino acids. Germline-derived CDR1 and CDR2 are MNHNS and SASEGT. The CDR3 is CASRTGDYSNQPQHF. CDR3 nucleotides: TGTGCCAGTCGGACAGGGGATTATAGCAATCAGCCCCAGCATTTT.

The chain links TRBV28 to TRBJ1-1; D possibly corresponds to TRBD1 (5 bases). CDR3 size: 15 residues. Germline loops: CDR1 MDHEN, CDR2 SYDVKM. V lost 6 bases, J lost 1 base, and 15 bases lay in between. In DNA form, the CDR3 reads TGTGCCAGCAGCCCCCCGGGACGTCCGAACACTGAAGCTTTCTTT. As protein: CASSPPGRPNTEAFF.

The chain uses TRBV19 and TRBJ2-6, with a tentative D call TRBD1 (5 bases). The CDR3 is 14 residues long. From germline, CDR1 is LNHDA and CDR2 SQIVND (reference sequence). Deletions cut 5 bases from V and 4 bases from J, with 9 bases between. As DNA, the CDR3 is TGTGCCAGTAGTGTCAGGGTCGGGGCCAACGTCCTGACTTTC. This sequence encodes CASSVRVGANVLTF.

The V and J genes are TRBV9 and TRBJ2-1; D might be TRBD2 (6 bases). CDR1 and CDR2 (germline): SGDLS, YYNGEE. The V gene lost 0 bases and the J gene lost 7 bases, with 14 bases spanning the gap. The CDR3 totals 15 residues. CDR3 bases: TGTGCCAGCAGCGTAGCACTAGCTCCTTGGAATGAGCAGTTCTTC. Its translation: CASSVALAPWNEQFF.

The V gene is TRBV5-4, the J gene TRBJ2-7; TRBD2 aligns across 11 bases. The CDR3 extends over 15 amino acids. J was trimmed by 1 base and V by 4 bases; bases with no gene match: 4. The germline V gene encodes CDR1 SGHNT and CDR2 YYREEE (reference sequence). For the CDR3, the DNA is TGTGCCAGCAGCATGGGACTAGCGGAGTCCTACGAGCAGTACTTC. Translating it yields CASSMGLAESYEQYF.

The chain combines TRBV5-6 with TRBJ2-1; perhaps TRBD2 as D (7 bases). V was trimmed by 2 bases and J by 4 bases, leaving 16 bases between them. The CDR3 runs to 16 residues. CDR1 and CDR2 from the germline V gene are SGHDT and YYEEEE. The CDR3 loop is CASSLLQGGIYNEQFF. CDR3 coding DNA: TGTGCCAGCAGCTTATTACAGGGAGGGATATACAATGAGCAGTTCTTC.

This clone showed up just once. V is TRBV27 and J is TRBJ1-5, with 8 bases fitting TRBD1. From germline, CDR1 is MNHEY and CDR2 SMNVEV (reference sequence). The length of the CDR3 is 14 residues. V lost 5 bases to trimming and J lost 7 bases; unmatched junction nucleotides: 7. The CDR3 here is CASSPDRVRQPQHF. As DNA, the CDR3 is TGTGCCAGCAGTCCGGACAGGGTAAGGCAGCCCCAGCATTTT.

The V and J genes are TRBV11-2 and TRBJ2-3; no clear D gene. V was pared by 7 bases and J by 4 bases, with 9 bases between. The CDR3 is 12 amino acids. Germline V gives CDR1 SGHAT, CDR2 FQNNGV. The CDR3 sequence: CASTAMADTQYF. The CDR3 DNA reads TGTGCCAGCACCGCCATGGCAGATACGCAGTATTTT.

This chain links TRBV9 with TRBJ1-1; tentatively, D is TRBD1 (6 bases). The CDR3 consists of 14 residues. Trimming removed 4 bases from V and 5 bases from J, with 15 bases in between. The germline CDR1 and CDR2 sequences are SGDLS and YYNGEE. CDR3 nucleotides: TGTGCCAGCAGCCAAGGGGGGCGAGGGACTGAAGCTTTCTTT. This encodes CASSQGGRGTEAFF. The complete variable domain, with remaining parts taken from reference TRBV9 and TRBJ1-1, reads DSGVTQTPKHLITATGQRVTLRCSPRSGDLSVYWYQQSLDQGLQFLIQYYNGEERAKGNILERFSAQQFPDLHSELNLSSLELGDSALYFCASSQGGRGTEAFFGQGTRLTVV.

This chain uses TRBV10-2 with TRBJ2-7; unclear D gene. CDR3 size: 12 residues. Trimming removed 8 bases at V and 2 bases at J, with 10 bases between. CDR1 is WSHSY and CDR2 is SAAADI in the germline V gene. CDR3 residues: CASGGLAYEQYF. In nucleotides, the CDR3 is TGCGCCAGCGGCGGTTTGGCCTACGAGCAGTACTTC.

This rearrangement joins TRBV19 to TRBJ2-7; D possibly corresponds to TRBD1 (5 bases). CDR3 length: 14 amino acids. Trimming cost V 5 bases and J 7 bases, with 18 bases left between them. Germline CDR1 reads LNHDA; CDR2 reads SQIVND (reference sequence). The CDR3 DNA follows: TGTGCCAGTAGTGAGAGACAGTGGGGTTGGGAGCAGTACTTC. It yields the protein CASSERQWGWEQYF.

The CDR3 bases are TGTGCCAGCAGCTTACGGGCAAAATCCGGGGAGCTGTTTTTT. This sequence encodes CASSLRAKSGELFF. The genes are TRBV7-2 and TRBJ2-2; D remains ambiguous. Per germline, CDR1 SGHTA and CDR2 FQGNSA. Trimming removed 2 bases from V and 6 bases from J, with 10 bases in between. There are 14 residues in the CDR3.

The V call is TRBV18, the J call TRBJ2-3; D is unclear. The CDR3 length is 12 residues. Per germline, CDR1 KGHSH and CDR2 LQKENI. V lost 2 bases and J lost 6, with 6 bases in between. The CDR3 nucleotides are TGTGCCAGCTCACCAAACGGCGATACGCAGTATTTT. This codes for CASSPNGDTQYF.

The chain employs TRBV29-1 and TRBJ2-7; the D gene is possibly TRBD2 (6 bases). The germline V gene has CDR1 SQVTM and CDR2 ANQGSEA. This CDR3 contains 13 residues. V was pared by 7 bases and J by 3 bases, with 16 bases between. The CDR3 spells CSAYSGHDYEQYF. DNA of the CDR3: TGCAGCGCGTATAGCGGCCATGACTACGAGCAGTACTTC.

The V call is TRBV19, the J call TRBJ1-1; D not resolved. The germline V gene encodes CDR1 LNHDA and CDR2 SQIVND (reference sequence). The V end lost 6 bases, the J end lost 1 base, and 9 bases lay between the germline ends. There are 13 residues in the CDR3. The CDR3 here is CASRVLRNTEAFF. The CDR3 nucleotides read TGTGCCAGTAGGGTCCTCAGGAACACTGAAGCTTTCTTT.

The chain employs TRBV5-1 and TRBJ1-4; 8 bases agree with TRBD1. V was pared by 4 bases and J by 0 bases, with 11 bases of the junction left unmatched. The CDR3 covers 18 residues. The germline V gene encodes CDR1 SGHRS and CDR2 YFSETQ. In DNA form, the CDR3 reads TGCGCCAGCAGCACCTACGGACAGGGCGCTACAACTAATGAAAAACTGTTTTTT. Protein: CASSTYGQGATTNEKLFF. The full variable domain, rest sourced from reference TRBV5-1 and TRBJ1-4, is KAGVTQTPRYLIKTRGQQVTLSCSPISGHRSVSWYQQTPGQGLQFLFEYFSETQRNKGNFPGRFSGRQFSNSRSEMNVSTLELGDSALYLCASSTYGQGATTNEKLFFGSGTQLSVL.

The CDR3 DNA reads TGCGCCAGCAGTGAGCCCCCGGGGGGAGGGAGGCCTGGGGCCAACGTCCTGACTTTC. Protein: CASSEPPGGGRPGANVLTF. V usage is TRBV10-2 and J usage is TRBJ2-6, with 7 bases lining up with TRBD2. Germline CDR1 WSHSY, CDR2 SAAADI. V trimming: 2 bases; J trimming: 2 bases; junction bases outside the gene matches: 12. The CDR3 sequence is 19 residues long.

The chain recombines TRBV27 with TRBJ2-3; 7 bases match TRBD2. Trimming removed 4 bases from V and 0 bases from J; junction bases left unmatched: 10. In germline, CDR1 is MNHEY, CDR2 SMNVEV (reference sequence). The CDR3 runs to 17 residues. Here the CDR3 DNA reads TGTGCCAGCAGTTCGACGGGGAGGGGCCCTAGCACAGATACGCAGTATTTT. This sequence encodes CASSSTGRGPSTDTQYF.

This chain links TRBV9 with TRBJ2-1, with 10 bases lining up with TRBD2. After removal of 5 bases from V and 10 bases from J, the junction contained 9 bases not matched to a gene. CDR3 length: 14 residues. Germline CDR1 reads SGDLS; CDR2 reads YYNGEE. The CDR3 region is CASRPQASGSEQFF. Written as DNA, the CDR3 is TGTGCCAGCAGGCCCCAGGCTAGCGGGAGCGAGCAGTTCTTC.